This T cell receptor (beta chain) was retrieved from a study of cytomegalovirus exposure and HLA in healthy donors (dated by TCRdb to 2017 to 2019). Study-wide context: An earlier analysis of some 600 of the donors reported 276 Gb of sequence data and 117 million unique TCR beta sequences obtained from about 170 million T cells. An early release that covered 500 to 800 HLA-typed donors contained approximately 320 gigabases of sequencing data and 75 million to 100 million unique TCR sequences. Of the roughly 390 genotyped donors, 75% to 85% were placed in the genetic ancestry cluster associated with self-reported Caucasian donors. The study was designed to test whether signatures of past pathogen exposure could be identified by cataloging public T cell receptors. Using immunosequencing, the study profiled T cell repertoires from about 610 subjects and related those repertoires to cytomegalovirus serostatus. Along with the roughly 670-subject first cohort, a separate validation cohort of over a hundred different subjects was used. To predict cytomegalovirus infection status, the study combined high-throughput TCR immunosequencing, statistical association of individual TCRs with disease status, and machine learning. A later analysis re-analyzed previously published TCR beta repertoires from roughly 600 donors and added high-resolution HLA genotyping to study TCR occurrence patterns. Rather than drawing on any new phenotypic data, the later analysis identified candidate immune exposures from TCR beta sequences and the way those sequences occurred across donors. An earlier analysis of roughly 580 of the donors used high-throughput TCR beta sequencing to judge whether each TCR beta V gene segment behaved as functional or pseudogenic. Donor age, sex, ethnicity and CMV serostatus were compiled together with the repertoire data. A later genetic analysis used genome-wide SNP genotypes for about three fifths of the 666 donors, treating that subset as a discovery cohort. All discovery cohort repertoires had been generated using a single sequencing platform. Class I and class II HLA loci were covered by the typing at four-digit resolution. The number of typed donors differed by locus: about 620-630 for A, B, C, DRB1 and DQB1; some 500 for DQA1; over 600 for DPA1; and roughly 470 for DPB1. Because of strong linkage in the cohort, four or five DR-DQ haplotypes were treated as single units for association and clustering. Among roughly 370 genotyped donors of the cohort, an average of around 240,000 unique TCR beta nucleotide sequences were sequenced per donor, approximately 20% of them non-productive. The paper as a whole reports these results and caveats: A group of highly shared sequence variants was considered likely to be a technical artifact of the sequencing pipeline. A later genetic analysis reported fewer N-insertions in productive TCRs among donors in an Asian-associated ancestry cluster than the approximately 700-donor mean. Across donors, most TCR sequences were observed very rarely, whereas some public TCRs were present in many individuals. Strong co-occurrence of HLA alleles, especially DR and DQ, made assigning TCR associations to individual alleles difficult. In a later analysis, the rate of TCR association differed among HLA loci, with DRB1 alleles having the most associated TCRs and HLA-C alleles having the fewest. In a later genetic analysis, a missense DCLRE1C variant was associated with V-gene and J-gene trimming of TCR beta chains, and the association was replicated in an independent cohort. Because HLA typing was missing for some donors at each locus, association tests included only the typed subset. In an earlier analysis of several hundred of the donors, most TCR beta V segments were observed in productive rearrangements about 90% or about 30% of the time, broadly matching IMGT annotations. Some IMGT-functional V segments, including TRBV6-2 and TRBV6-3, could not be told apart with the 87-base-pair reads, so those segments were excluded. Three of the identified cytomegalovirus-associated TCR beta chains were confirmed in vitro to be specific for cytomegalovirus antigens. The presence/absence analyses assumed that sequencing depth was roughly uniform across donors, and that assumption may not be true. At a false discovery rate of 0.05, a later analysis linked under 20,000 TCR beta sequences to specific HLA alleles. According to a later analysis, parvovirus B19, influenza, CMV and Epstein-Barr virus appeared linked to several top co-occurrence clusters. This cohort had only TCR beta chains sequenced, and the lack of alpha or paired-chain data limited which features could be detected. Because counts were too low, some 17 rarely observed V segments, including chromosome 9 orphons, were excluded from the earlier analysis of several hundred of the donors. The only immune exposure information available for the cohort was CMV serostatus. The authors suggested that the approach could potentially be extended to other disease states and immunological phenotypes. Compared with equally common non-associated chains, HLA-associated TCR beta chains in a later analysis were more clonally expanded and had lower generation probabilities. A further reported finding was that TCR beta sequences accurately predicted the HLA-A and HLA-B alleles for most subjects in the first cohort. The classifier was reported to diagnose cytomegalovirus status with high specificity and sensitivity in both the original cohort and the validation cohort. According to a later analysis, most CMV-associated TCR beta chains appeared to be HLA-restricted, and the HLA associations seemed to be driven largely by CMV exposure. Correlated functional status among segregating V segments might reflect linkage disequilibrium, but an unknown experimental factor could not be ruled out. In the study, some 160 TCR beta chains were listed as associated with cytomegalovirus.

Libraries were prepared through the immunoSEQ multiplex PCR assay. A mixture of 60 forward primers for TCR Vbeta segments and 13 reverse primers for TCR Jbeta segments was used in the multiplex PCR. The CDR3 region of rearranged TCR beta genes was amplified from genomic DNA with a multiplex PCR assay. On the Illumina HiSeq System, the amplified TCR beta libraries were sequenced as 87-base-pair reads. On the authors' methods: In a later analysis, approximately 74 million unique TCR beta chains were counted across the roughly 610 repertoires, and roughly 10 million of these chains were shared by at least two donors. A nearest-neighbor algorithm error-corrected the raw reads and collapsed the reads into unique sequences, merging closely related sequences to remove PCR and sequencing errors. To assign V, D and J gene segments, CDR3 sequences were aligned to IMGT reference sequences. For a sequence to be retained, a match of at least six nucleotides to both a V gene segment and a J gene segment was required. A rearrangement was called productive if the CDR3 had no stop codons and remained in frame with V and J, and every other rearrangement was called non-productive. Following IMGT convention, CDR3 was defined as the stretch from the second conserved V-encoded cysteine to the conserved J-encoded phenylalanine. The earlier analysis of 500 to 600 of the donors excluded sequences that lacked an unambiguous match to a single V gene segment. In an earlier analysis of several hundred of the donors, V segments were called functional above 56.7% productive rearrangements and were called segregating when the between-donor standard deviation exceeded 5%. To diagnose cytomegalovirus status from the catalog of TCR beta chain sequences, a statistical classification framework was built. In a later analysis, V and J genes were assigned by comparing TCR nucleotide sequences against IMGT/GENE-DB human TR gene sequences. In a later analysis, CDR3 sequences and most-parsimonious VDJ recombination scenarios were assigned using the TCRdist pipeline. In a later analysis, every TCR beta chain was defined by the combination of its CDR3 amino acid sequence and its V-gene family, and reads without a unique V-gene family were dropped. To address suspected cross-contamination and a sequencing artifact, a later analysis removed a few hundred highly shared, low-generation-probability nucleotide sequences. In a later analysis, a clonal expansion index for each public chain was calculated from normalized within-repertoire ranks of inferred template counts. Generation probabilities in a later analysis came from a VDJ recombination model fitted to out-of-frame rearrangements, and those results were checked against IGoR. A later analysis scored TCR-TCR, TCR-HLA and TCR-CMV co-occurrence with hypergeometric tests, applying a repertoire-size bias correction to TCR pairs. To estimate false discovery rates, a later analysis permuted the HLA or CMV assignments 20 times. A later analysis grouped co-occurring TCRs with DBSCAN, adding TCRdist sequence similarity when clustering within HLA-allele-positive subsets. For co-occurrence clustering, repertoires with fewer than 30,000 or more than 120,000 public chains were excluded, along with four to six repertoires with anomalous nucleotide sharing. The table comes from immuneACCESS by way of TCRdb, which keeps in-frame sequences with V and J called. Part of the clones is missing from these tables; in studies checked, under half for an unresolved V gene and the rest for unknown reasons. V, J and clone size are taken as reported in that table, and D and trimming were inferred from the DNA itself. The sample has around 200,000 clones on record, 75% to 90% of them singletons. Together, the top ten hold roughly 2.5% of the sample.

This clone turned up a few times. Which antigen it targets is not known. It has no much larger one-base neighbor in the sample; base qualities were not kept. V has 6 bases trimmed and J has 8 bases trimmed; junction bases matching no gene number 5. The CDR3 starts with the cysteine, ends with the phenylalanine, and has 13 residues. The only DNA kept is the CDR3, 39 bases in frame from the first base. From the germline V gene, CDR1 is SGHTA and CDR2 is FQGNSA. The cohort was made up of 650 to 700 healthy bone marrow donors. All cohort members were sampled while nominally healthy, although unrecorded immune exposures were likely present. The donor tested CMV seronegative, placing the donor among the 300 to 400 seronegative members of the cohort. A peripheral blood sample was provided by each donor, and peripheral blood mononuclear cells were used for TCR beta sequencing. Genomic DNA was extracted from the blood cell samples with the Qiagen DNeasy Blood Extraction Kit.

The receptor was isolated from a woman aged 40 to 49 in good health and CMV-seronegative. The sequenced sample was PBMCs. The rearrangement combines TRBV7-2 with TRBJ2-1, and 9 junctional nucleotides match TRBD2. The DNA sequence is given as TGTGCCAGCAGAAGGACTAGCGTTTATGAGCAGTTCTTC. It encodes CASRRTSVYEQFF.